This T cell receptor (beta chain) was observed in a study of T-cell reconstitution after alpha-beta-depleted transplantation in children (dated by TCRdb to 2016 to 2018). At the level of the whole study: Using TCR repertoire profiling, the study quantitatively followed how T-cell immune reconstitution unfolded in children after TCRalphabeta/CD19-depleted allogeneic hematopoietic cell transplantation.

Library preparation was by PCR. The sequencing machine was an Illumina HiSeq 2500. Molecular barcoding was employed in the preparation of TCR libraries, with unique molecular identifiers being used to normalize TCRbeta repertoire quantification. Using fastp trimming at Q25 and MiXCR clonotype assembly, TCRdb reanalyzed the public sequencing data and kept in-frame beta chains. CDR3 protein duplicates are merged, each entry listing the most common genes and DNA. Counted in this sample were 150,000 to 200,000 distinct CDR3 sequences; about 6.4% of them appeared once. The ten most abundant clones make up 3% of the sample. This clonotype was seen repeatedly, ten times or more. Its antigen remains unidentified. Base qualities are not provided; no much larger clone lies one nucleotide away. At the junction V is shortened by 3 bases and J by 5 bases; bases outside the gene matches: 3. From the cysteine through the phenylalanine, the CDR3 covers 14 amino acids. CDR3 DNA only is kept here, 42 bases in frame from base 1. From a lookup of the germline V gene (reference sequence), CDR1 and CDR2 are SEHNR and FQNEAQ.

Here the sequenced sample was PBMCs from the stem cell graft donor, taken from the stem cell graft. This TCR came from a human donor who donated a stem cell graft to a child with Wiskott-Aldrich syndrome. The sequence joins TRBV7-9 to TRBJ1-5; 8 central bases correspond to TRBD1. The CDR3 region has the sequence CASSFGQGHQPQHF. The nucleotides read TGTGCCAGCAGCTTCGGACAGGGACATCAGCCCCAGCATTTT.